This T cell receptor beta chain was sequenced in a study of prognosis after radiotherapy for stage I lung cancer (dated by TCRdb to the early 2020s). About the investigation overall: Between early 2018 and early 2019, roughly 20 patients with stage I NSCLC were enrolled in Nanjing, China. Newly diagnosed primary stage I lung tumors were present in about 15 patients, and oligometastatic NSCLC after surgical resection of the primary tumor was present in a handful of patients. All patients were regarded as medically inoperable, because of comorbidities in over 10 patients and refusal of surgery in more than 5 patients. The cohort comprised 10 to 15 men and roughly 6 women with a median age of roughly 69 years, ranging from about 50 to 84 years. Some twelve patients had adenocarcinoma and about seven had squamous cell carcinoma as the tumor histology. SBRT was given in 3 to 5 fractions with a biologically effective dose of at least 100 Gy, using image-guided IMRT or VMAT. In every patient, SBRT was given without any concurrent therapy. Distant metastases were developed by four of the 19 patients after SBRT, at a median of roughly 7 months, whereas no significant progression was observed in the other 15 patients. Peripheral blood TCR beta repertoires were profiled in stage I NSCLC patients before and after stereotactic body radiotherapy, and the repertoires were related to distant failure. The study sequenced about 38 blood samples from some 20 patients, one before and one after SBRT per patient.

Overall results and qualifications from the work: Post-SBRT Shannon entropy and its change from baseline were lower in patients who developed distant metastases; baseline Shannon entropy was not associated with metastases. None of the reported P values were adjusted for multiple comparisons. Differences in TRBV and TRBJ usage frequencies by metastasis status were reportedly observed in two V genes at baseline and in roughly ten V and two J genes after SBRT. A decrease in unique TCR clone counts was observed after SBRT (median 10,088 before versus several thousand after; Wilcoxon paired P=0.011). Limitations of the study included a small cohort and short follow-up, and the study findings need independent validation. Tumor specificity of expanded TCR clones was not determined.

This clonotype was detected many times. This receptor's antigen is unknown. Nothing much larger sits one base from this clone, and base qualities are not available. From the cysteine through the phenylalanine, the CDR3 covers 11 amino acids. The DNA shown is the 33-base CDR3, in frame from base 1. The junction shows trimming of 4 bases on V and 4 bases on J, plus 4 bases between the germline ends. From the germline V gene, CDR1 is MDHEN and CDR2 is SYDVKM. The TCR beta CDR3 region was amplified from genomic DNA by two rounds of multiplex PCR. The first PCR round used primers specific to each TRBV and TRBJ gene, with sequences filed in Chinese patent CN105087789A. The second PCR round used universal primers. The Roche High Pure PCR Template Preparation Kit was used to extract genomic DNA from the frozen PBMCs. Libraries were sequenced paired-end with 151 bp reads on an Illumina HiSeq 3000. The paper's data handling went like this. Raw reads lacking the multiplex PCR primer sequences were removed with CutAdapt. PEAR was used to merge high-quality paired reads into contigs. By alignment to reference sequences, MiXCR assigned TRB V, D and J gene segments to each contig. To remove sequencing errors, CDR3 sequences were clustered according to base quality and sequence similarity. Shannon entropy, normalized by the natural log of the productive TCR sequence number, served as the measure of diversity. Clonality was defined as one minus Shannon entropy divided by the natural log of the number of unique clonotypes. Progression-free survival cut-offs for repertoire metrics were chosen using the Youden index of ROC curves, with analyses run in R 3.5.3. The raw public reads went through TCRdb reprocessing: fastp at Q25, MiXCR clone calling, in-frame beta chains kept. Every CDR3 protein is listed once, alongside the most common genes and DNA of its rows. The V and J calls follow TCRdb's processing rather than the paper's. This sample is represented by about 24,000 distinct CDR3 sequences; roughly two fifths of them were singletons. The ten biggest clones cover under 25% of the sample.

No patient had a history of other malignancies or prior chemotherapy or radiotherapy, and all had node-negative disease on CT and PET/CT. At each of two time points, approximately 6.6 milliliters of peripheral venous blood were collected in EDTA tubes. PBMCs were isolated by Ficoll-Paque Plus density-gradient centrifugation. Right after collection, samples were placed at -80 degrees C and kept there until analysis. The sequence links TRBV28 to TRBJ2-5, with the D segment identity uncertain. The TCR was taken from a donor at least 50 years old with non-small cell lung cancer. Sequenced material: PBMCs, taken before or after stereotactic body radiation therapy (not recorded which). The CDR3 reads as follows: CASSSIETQYF. Here is the DNA: TGTGCCAGCAGTTCTATAGAGACCCAGTACTTC. The variable domain in full, with residues beyond the CDR3 obtained from the reference TRBV28 and TRBJ2-5 genes, is DVKVTQSSRYLVKRTGEKVFLECVQDMDHENMFWYRQDPGLGLRLIYFSYDVKMKEKGDIPEGYSVSREKKERFSLILESASTNQTSMYLCASSSIETQYFGPGTRLLVL.